Listed here is a single TCR beta chain. This sample stems from a study of T cells in localized non-small cell lung cancer. Measured with immunoSEQ multiplex PCR; TCRdb has only the in-frame clones, and not every one. Of roughly 66,000 clones listed, roughly nine tenths are singletons. This CDR3 is 15 amino acids long. The junction had 7 bases not matched to a gene; V was cut back by 0 bases and J by 5 bases. Germline CDR1 reads SGHRS; CDR2 reads YFSETQ. The genes are TRBV5-1 and TRBJ2-5; 7 positions agree with TRBD1. Sequences were derived from peripheral blood, sampled before any cancer treatment. This receptor was taken from a woman aged 40 to 75 with stage I lung adenocarcinoma. In nucleotides, the CDR3 is TGCGCCAGCAGCTTGGGACAAGGGGGCTCGGAGACCCAGTACTTC. Its translation: CASSLGQGGSETQYF.